Each of the 8 T cell receptor beta chains below was sequenced from the same sample in a study of shared clonotypes between healthy human individuals. Produced via immunoSEQ multiplex PCR; TCRdb's table is partial and in-frame only. In the table there are 1.4 million to 1.5 million clones, around 97% of which are singletons. Sequencing was performed on naive CD4+ T cells sorted from blood. Subset specified: CD45RA+ positively selected. The source is a man aged 30 to 45 in good health.

A note on this clone: Additional DNA sequences in this sample encode the identical CDR3. The chain couples TRBV2 to TRBJ1-1; no firm D call. V gave up 4 bases and J gave up 0 bases, with 6 bases separating them. The CDR3 is 13 residues long. Germline lookup yields CDR1 SNHLY and CDR2 FYNNEI. The CDR3, as DNA: TGTGCCAGCAGTGGTAGGTTGAACACTGAAGCTTTCTTT. Residues: CASSGRLNTEAFF.

This rearrangement joins TRBV29-1 to TRBJ1-1, with 11 bases matching TRBD1. The V gene's germline CDR1 is SQVTM and CDR2 ANQGSEA. J was trimmed by 12 bases and V by 7 bases; bases with no gene match: 7. The length of the CDR3 is 11 residues. The CDR3: CSAGQGAFSFF. CDR3 nucleotides: TGCAGCGCAGGACAGGGGGCGTTCTCTTTCTTT.

This chain joins TRBV29-1 and TRBJ2-5; TRBD2 is a possible D gene (5 bases). V dropped 4 bases and J dropped 4 bases, with 10 bases sitting between them. Germline V lookup: CDR1 SQVTM, CDR2 ANQGSEA. The CDR3 totals 12 residues. Written as DNA, the CDR3 is TGCAGCGTTGTGCTAGCACCAGAGACCCAGTACTTC. Translated, it gives CSVVLAPETQYF.

V usage is TRBV9 and J usage is TRBJ1-2; D may be TRBD1 (6 bases). Germline assignment: CDR1 SGDLS and CDR2 YYNGEE. The CDR3 consists of 13 residues. Deletions cut 8 bases from V and 7 bases from J, with 18 bases between. CDR3 protein: CASGDGGLRGYTF. CDR3 sequence (DNA): TGTGCCAGTGGAGATGGGGGGCTGCGTGGCTACACCTTC. Together with reference TRBV9 and TRBJ1-2, the CDR3 gives the full variable domain: DSGVTQTPKHLITATGQRVTLRCSPRSGDLSVYWYQQSLDQGLQFLIQYYNGEERAKGNILERFSAQQFPDLHSELNLSSLELGDSALYFCASGDGGLRGYTFGSGTRLTVV.

V gene TRBV27 combines with J gene TRBJ2-3; D remains ambiguous. CDR1 is MNHEY, CDR2 SMNVEV, per germline (reference sequence). V shed 4 bases and J shed 2 bases, with 10 bases lying between them. This CDR3 has 14 amino acids. As DNA, the CDR3 is TGTGCCAGCAGTTGGTTACCTGCCACAGATACGCAGTATTTT. This sequence encodes CASSWLPATDTQYF.

The chain has TRBV28 and TRBJ1-1; 8 nucleotides line up with TRBD1. After removal of 2 bases from V and 5 bases from J, the junction contained 4 bases not matched to a gene. In germline, CDR1 is MDHEN, CDR2 SYDVKM. The CDR3 totals 14 residues. The CDR3 sequence: CASSLGDRKTEAFF. DNA of the CDR3: TGTGCCAGCAGTTTAGGGGACAGGAAAACTGAAGCTTTCTTT.

The rearrangement joins TRBV5-4 to TRBJ2-5; D tentatively fits TRBD1 or TRBD2 (6 bases each). Germline V gene sequence: CDR1 SGHNT, CDR2 YYREEE (reference sequence). V was clipped by 0 bases and J by 2 bases, with 14 bases between them. The CDR3 covers 16 residues. The CDR3, as DNA: TGTGCCAGCAGCTTGGACGGGGGCGTCCCGCAAGAGACCCAGTACTTC. Residues: CASSLDGGVPQETQYF.

The J gene is TRBJ2-7, the V gene TRBV6-6, with 8 positions matching TRBD2. V lost 8 bases, J lost 5 bases, and 11 bases stayed unmatched. There are 14 residues in the CDR3. From germline, CDR1 is MNHNY and CDR2 SVGAGI (reference sequence). CDR3 in DNA: TGTGCCAGCGCGGGGGGTAGCGGGCTTAACGAGCAGTACTTC. Translating it yields CASAGGSGLNEQYF.